This T cell receptor beta chain was found in a study of radiotherapy plus CTLA-4 blockade in lung cancer. Study conclusions and caveats: Reported findings show early blood T cell clone dynamics, with interferon-beta, best predicted response. Blood saw expansion of tumor-derived TCR clones after radiotherapy plus ipilimumab.

Clones were sequenced by immunoSEQ multiplex PCR, and TCRdb holds only the in-frame ones, with some missing. Here the sample spans about 90,000 clones, under 85% being singletons. People whose metastatic non-small-cell lung cancer was chemo-refractory got focal radiation along with CTLA-4 blockade by ipilimumab. To note about this clone: Its target is unknown.

The CDR3 spans 14 residues. V was clipped by 3 bases and J by 4 bases; unmatched bases: 4. Germline loops: CDR1 LNHDA, CDR2 SQIVND (reference sequence). The sample here was peripheral blood, taken from a patient treated with radiotherapy plus ipilimumab. This TCR came from a human donor with non-small cell lung cancer that progressed on radiotherapy plus ipilimumab. This chain links TRBV19 with TRBJ2-3; 7 bases match TRBD1. CDR3 loop: CASSIRQGSDTQYF. The CDR3 bases are TGTGCCAGTAGTATCAGACAGGGATCAGATACGCAGTATTTT.